These 27 T cell receptor beta chains share one sample of origin, sequenced in a study of patients and donors after allogeneic stem cell transplantation. TCRdb redid the calling of the RT-PCR reads with MiXCR, one entry per CDR3 protein. The sample includes about 960,000 distinct CDR3 sequences, over 15% of them seen just once. The sequenced sample consisted of blood, either unsorted or a sorted T cell fraction (not recorded which). The origin of the receptors is a human donor who was either an allogeneic HSCT recipient or a stem cell or donor lymphocyte infusion donor (not recorded which). It is not recorded whose cells these are; they may come from a transplant donor.

The V and J genes are TRBV30 and TRBJ2-2, with D uncertain. CDR3 size: 16 residues. Trimming pared 0 bases from V and 0 bases from J, leaving 11 bases between. Germline V gene lookup returns CDR1 GTSNPN and CDR2 SVGIG (reference sequence). The CDR3 DNA follows: TGTGCCTGGAGTGTATTTAGGGCACCGAACACCGGGGAGCTGTTTTTT. Protein sequence: CAWSVFRAPNTGELFF.

The rearrangement uses TRBV6-1 and TRBJ1-1, with D possibly matching TRBD1 (5 bases). The V end was cut by 5 bases, the J end by 5 bases, with 15 bases between. Germline CDR1 is MNHNS and CDR2 is SASEGT. The CDR3 totals 14 residues. CDR3 nucleotide sequence: TGTGCCAGCAGTCCCGGGGGTAAAGAGACTGAAGCTTTCTTT. Protein product: CASSPGGKETEAFF.

V is TRBV12-5 and J is TRBJ1-1; weak D call: TRBD1 (5 bases). Trimming left V 5 bases short and J 5 bases short, with 15 bases between. Germline values: CDR1 LGHNT, CDR2 FRNRAP. CDR3 length: 14 residues. The CDR3 reads CASGPQGRGTEAFF. CDR3 coding DNA: TGTGCTAGTGGTCCCCAGGGACGGGGAACTGAAGCTTTCTTT. The full variable domain, completed using reference TRBV12-5 and TRBJ1-1, is DARVTQTPRHKVTEMGQEVTMRCQPILGHNTVFWYRQTMMQGLELLAYFRNRAPLDDSGMPKDRFSAEMPDATLATLKIQPSEPRDSAVYFCASGPQGRGTEAFFGQGTRLTVV.

The chain combines TRBV2 with TRBJ1-3, with D perhaps matching TRBD1 (5 bases). The CDR3 contains 14 residues. Germline values: CDR1 SNHLY, CDR2 FYNNEI. V was clipped by 5 bases and J by 7 bases, with 15 bases between them. The CDR3 loop is CASSNQVGRNTIYF. CDR3 nucleotides: TGTGCCAGCAGTAACCAGGTGGGACGCAACACCATATATTTT.

The V and J genes are TRBV6-2 or TRBV6-3 and TRBJ2-1; D is possibly TRBD2 (6 bases). Germline V CDR1 and CDR2: MNHEY, SVGEGT. The V and J ends lost 8 bases and 3 bases respectively, with 20 bases between them. The CDR3 loop spans 16 amino acids. The CDR3 spells CASDGGARLGYNEQFF. The CDR3 DNA reads as TGTGCCAGCGACGGGGGAGCCAGGTTGGGCTACAATGAGCAGTTCTTC.

This clonotype has at least ten counts. The J gene is TRBJ1-1, the V gene TRBV5-1, with TRBD1 matching 8 bases. Germline assignment: CDR1 SGHRS and CDR2 YFSETQ. The CDR3 runs to 14 residues. The J segment lost 6 bases and the V segment lost 0 bases, leaving 4 bases of the junction unmatched. The chain's CDR3 is CASSLVRGRPEAFF. DNA of the CDR3: TGCGCCAGCAGCTTGGTCAGGGGGCGACCTGAAGCTTTCTTT.

This clonotype was seen only a few times. V usage is TRBV6-1 and J usage is TRBJ1-5; D gene uncertain. The ends were cut back, 6 bases at V and 0 bases at J, with 15 bases in the middle. CDR3 length: 16 residues. Germline assignment: CDR1 MNHNS and CDR2 SASEGT. In DNA form, the CDR3 reads TGTGCCAGCAGCCGCGCCGCCAGATATAGCAATCAGCCCCAGCATTTT. Its translation: CASSRAARYSNQPQHF.

V is TRBV5-1 and J is TRBJ2-7, with 8 bases identical to TRBD1. The germline CDR1 and CDR2 sequences are SGHRS and YFSETQ. The CDR3 has 14 amino acids. Trimming removed 4 bases from V and 7 bases from J; junction bases left unmatched: 10. CDR3 DNA: TGCGCCAGCAGCATTACAGGGGGATCGGGTGAGCAGTACTTC. It yields the protein CASSITGGSGEQYF.

This clonotype was counted between two and nine times. The chain has TRBV18 and TRBJ2-5; D ambiguous. Germline loops: CDR1 KGHSH, CDR2 LQKENI. The V end was cut by 5 bases, the J end by 0 bases, with 10 bases between. The CDR3 has 14 residues. CDR3 amino acids: CASSSADNQETQYF. The CDR3 nucleotides are TGTGCCAGCTCATCAGCTGACAACCAAGAGACCCAGTACTTC.

This chain links TRBV11-2 with TRBJ2-1, with TRBD2 matching 7 bases. V shed 6 bases, J shed 6 bases, and the junction held 17 bases outside the gene matches. This CDR3 contains 17 residues. CDR1 is SGHAT, CDR2 FQNNGV, per germline. For the CDR3, the DNA is TGTGCCAGCAGTACGAGAGGGAGGCAGCGGGAACGCAATGAGCAGTTCTTC. This gives the protein CASSTRGRQRERNEQFF.

In its sample, this clonotype was seen a few times. The chain recombines TRBV24-1 with TRBJ1-2; 8 nucleotides line up with TRBD1. The length of the CDR3 is 13 residues. V lost 4 bases to trimming and J lost 5 bases; unmatched junction nucleotides: 2. The V gene's germline CDR1 is KGHDR and CDR2 SFDVKD. The CDR3 DNA is TGTGCCACCAGTGAGGGACAGGTTTATGGCTACACCTTC. It specifies CATSEGQVYGYTF.

The V gene is TRBV7-3, the J gene TRBJ2-3; TRBD2 matches at 8 bases. The germline V gene has CDR1 SGHTA and CDR2 FQGTGA. The CDR3 is made up of 16 amino acids. With 4 bases clipped from V and 4 bases from J, the junction kept 10 bases outside the gene matches. DNA for the CDR3: TGTGCCAGCAGCTCTCCCGGGGGGGCCTTTGCAGATACGCAGTATTTT. It codes for CASSSPGGAFADTQYF.

J is TRBJ1-4 and V is TRBV12-3 or TRBV12-4; D is unclear. The CDR3 consists of 13 residues. V shed 5 bases and J shed 6 bases, with 10 bases lying between them. The CDR3 sequence: CASSQRLDEKLFF. In nucleotides, the CDR3 is TGTGCCAGCAGTCAGAGGTTGGATGAAAAACTGTTTTTT.

There are a few counts of this clonotype. This chain uses TRBV2 with TRBJ1-6, with D unresolved. Trimming took off 7 bases at V and 6 bases at J, with 10 bases between the two ends. CDR1 SNHLY and CDR2 FYNNEI come from the germline V gene. CDR3 size: 13 residues. DNA for the CDR3: TGTGCCAGCAATGAGAACCCTAATTCACCCCTCCACTTT. This codes for CASNENPNSPLHF.

Only a few counts were recorded for this clonotype. The chain has TRBV4-1 and TRBJ2-7; D is uncertain. The V and J ends lost 5 bases and 2 bases respectively, with 13 bases between them. CDR1 MGHRA and CDR2 YSYEKL come from the germline V gene. This CDR3 region has 14 residues. The CDR3 loop is CASSYSKETYEQYF. CDR3 nucleotide sequence: TGCGCCAGCAGCTATTCGAAAGAGACCTACGAGCAGTACTTC.

The rearrangement joins TRBV9 to TRBJ2-7, with 14 bases fitting TRBD2. The CDR3 totals 15 residues. Germline CDR1 and CDR2: SGDLS and YYNGEE. V shed 0 bases, J shed 6 bases, and the junction held 2 bases outside the gene matches. In nucleotides, the CDR3 is TGTGCCAGCAGCGTAGAGGGACTAGCGGGAGCCGAGCAGTACTTC. The encoded protein is CASSVEGLAGAEQYF. Looking up the rest from reference TRBV9 and TRBJ2-7 gives the full variable domain: DSGVTQTPKHLITATGQRVTLRCSPRSGDLSVYWYQQSLDQGLQFLIQYYNGEERAKGNILERFSAQQFPDLHSELNLSSLELGDSALYFCASSVEGLAGAEQYFGPGTRLTVT.

The chain couples TRBV15 to TRBJ1-1; tentatively, D is TRBD1 (6 bases). This CDR3 region has 14 residues. Trimming took off 7 bases at V and 2 bases at J, with 14 bases between the two ends. Looked up from germline, CDR1 is LNHNV and CDR2 is YYDKDF (reference sequence). In DNA, the CDR3 is TGTGCCACCACGCCGGGGGCGCCCAACACTGAAGCTTTCTTT. Amino acid sequence: CATTPGAPNTEAFF.

The J gene is TRBJ2-7, the V gene TRBV20-1; D ambiguous. V dropped 3 bases and J dropped 2 bases, with 11 bases sitting between them. The length of the CDR3 is 13 residues. Germline CDR1 and CDR2: DFQATT and SNEGSKA (reference sequence). The CDR3 DNA reads TGCAGTGCTAGTTACCAGGTCCCCTACGAGCAGTACTTC. It yields the protein CSASYQVPYEQYF.

V gene TRBV7-3 combines with J gene TRBJ2-2; 9 positions agree with TRBD2. The V gene end was trimmed by 5 bases and the J gene end by 6 bases; junction bases not matched to a gene: 10. The germline V gene encodes CDR1 SGHTA and CDR2 FQGTGA. The CDR3 length is 16 residues. The chain's CDR3 is CASSVGTSRAAGELFF. The CDR3 bases are TGTGCCAGCAGCGTCGGGACTAGCAGAGCCGCCGGGGAGCTGTTTTTT. Full variable domain (remainder filled in from reference TRBV7-3 and TRBJ2-2): GAGVSQTPSNKVTEKGKYVELRCDPISGHTALYWYRQSLGQGPEFLIYFQGTGAADDSGLPNDRFFAVRPEGSVSTLKIQRTERGDSAVYLCASSVGTSRAAGELFFGEGSRLTVL.

This chain links TRBV11-2 with TRBJ2-3; D perhaps matches TRBD1 (5 bases). The CDR3 sequence is 15 residues long. V lost 4 bases and J lost 4, with 15 bases in between. CDR1 is SGHAT, CDR2 FQNNGV, per germline. CDR3: CASSSGKGYADTQYF. In DNA form, the CDR3 reads TGTGCCAGCAGCTCAGGGAAGGGTTATGCAGATACGCAGTATTTT.

This chain joins TRBV6-5 and TRBJ2-1; D gene unclear. Trimming took 0 bases from V and 8 from J, leaving 11 bases between them. Per germline, CDR1 MNHEY and CDR2 SVGAGI. The CDR3 consists of 14 residues. The CDR3 region has the DNA TGTGCCAGCAGTTACTCCTCTCCCGCGGATGAGCAGTTCTTC. Its protein is CASSYSSPADEQFF.

The rearrangement links TRBV29-1 to TRBJ2-7, with D tentatively TRBD1 (6 bases). The CDR3 runs to 13 residues. Germline lookup yields CDR1 SQVTM and CDR2 ANQGSEA. V lost 7 bases and J 2 bases, leaving 15 bases between the germline ends. The CDR3 nucleotides read TGCAGCGCCCAGACAGGTCGAACCTACGAGCAGTACTTC. Translation: CSAQTGRTYEQYF.

This clonotype was detected a few times. The rearrangement joins TRBV28 to TRBJ1-4, with D maybe TRBD1 (5 bases). This CDR3 is 14 amino acids long. V was cut by 6 bases and J by 4 bases, with 12 bases left in between. CDR1 is MDHEN, CDR2 SYDVKM, per germline. The CDR3 sequence is CASSRDGNNEKLFF. CDR3 in DNA: TGTGCCAGCAGCCGGGACGGAAATAATGAAAAACTGTTTTTT.

In this sample, this clonotype turned up a few times. The chain uses TRBV20-1 and TRBJ2-2; 12 bases are a match to TRBD2. CDR1 DFQATT and CDR2 SNEGSKA come from the germline V gene (reference sequence). The V and J ends lost 2 bases and 7 bases, in that order; junction bases with no gene match: 5. The CDR3 covers 15 residues. CDR3 amino acids: CSARRTSGVDGELFF. The DNA of the CDR3 is TGCAGTGCTAGACGGACTAGCGGGGTAGACGGGGAGCTGTTTTTT.

This clonotype came up a few times. The chain is built from TRBV12-3 or TRBV12-4 and TRBJ2-2; 8 bases line up with TRBD2. CDR3 length equals 16 residues. V gave up 3 bases and J gave up 7 bases; unmatched junction bases: 10. The CDR3 sequence is CASSFSASGPGGELFF. The CDR3 nucleotides read TGTGCCAGCAGTTTTAGCGCTAGCGGGCCCGGCGGGGAGCTGTTTTTT.

This clonotype was observed once. This rearrangement joins TRBV5-6 to TRBJ2-7; possible D gene TRBD2, 6 bases. The CDR3 spans 15 residues. Trimming shortened V by 6 bases and J by 2 bases, and 18 bases separated the two germline ends. CDR1 SGHDT and CDR2 YYEEEE come from the germline V gene. DNA for the CDR3: TGTGCCAGCACCCTACGCGGGACGGAGACCTACGAGCAGTACTTC. Its translation is CASTLRGTETYEQYF. Together with reference TRBV5-6 and TRBJ2-7, the CDR3 gives the full variable domain: DAGVTQSPTHLIKTRGQQVTLRCSPKSGHDTVSWYQQALGQGPQFIFQYYEEEERQRGNFPDRFSGHQFPNYSSELNVNALLLGDSALYLCASTLRGTETYEQYFGPGTRLTVT.

The chain couples TRBV27 to TRBJ1-1; D is undetermined. The CDR3 covers 13 residues. Trimming left V 5 bases short and J 5 bases short, with 12 bases between. CDR1 is MNHEY and CDR2 is SMNVEV in the germline V gene (reference sequence). The CDR3 is CASSRASVTEAFF. The DNA for the CDR3 is TGTGCCAGCAGTCGAGCTTCGGTGACTGAAGCTTTCTTT.